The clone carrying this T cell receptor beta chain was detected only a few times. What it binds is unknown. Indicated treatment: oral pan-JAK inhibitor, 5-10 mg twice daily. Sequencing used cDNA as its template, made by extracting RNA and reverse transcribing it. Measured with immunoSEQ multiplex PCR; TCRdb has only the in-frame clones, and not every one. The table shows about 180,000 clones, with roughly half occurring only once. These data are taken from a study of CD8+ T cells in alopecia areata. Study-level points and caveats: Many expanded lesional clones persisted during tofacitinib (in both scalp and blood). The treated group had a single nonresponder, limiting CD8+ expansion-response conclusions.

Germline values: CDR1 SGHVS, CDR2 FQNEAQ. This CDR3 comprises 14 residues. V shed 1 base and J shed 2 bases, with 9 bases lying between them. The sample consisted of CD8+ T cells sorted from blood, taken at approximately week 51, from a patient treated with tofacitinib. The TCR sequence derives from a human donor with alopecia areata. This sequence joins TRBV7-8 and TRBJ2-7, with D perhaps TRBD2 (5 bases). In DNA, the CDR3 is TGTGCCAGCAGCTTAGGTCCGGGAACCTACGAGCAGTACTTC. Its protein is CASSLGPGTYEQYF.